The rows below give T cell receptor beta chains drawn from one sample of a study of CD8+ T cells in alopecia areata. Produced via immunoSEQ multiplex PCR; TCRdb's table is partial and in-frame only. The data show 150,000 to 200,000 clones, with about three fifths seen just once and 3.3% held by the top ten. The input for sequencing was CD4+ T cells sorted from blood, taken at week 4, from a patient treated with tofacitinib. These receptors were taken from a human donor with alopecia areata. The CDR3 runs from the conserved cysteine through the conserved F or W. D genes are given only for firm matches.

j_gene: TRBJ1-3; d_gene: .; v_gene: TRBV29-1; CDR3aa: CSARTGNTIYF
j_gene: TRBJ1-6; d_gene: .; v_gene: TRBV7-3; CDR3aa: CASSLFGDGSLHF
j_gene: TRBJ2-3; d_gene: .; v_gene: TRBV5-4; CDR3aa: CASSHKAGGGTDTQYF
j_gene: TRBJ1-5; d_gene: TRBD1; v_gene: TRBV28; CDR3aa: CASSSRPRDRVQPQHF
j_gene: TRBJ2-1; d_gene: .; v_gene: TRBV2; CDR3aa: CASSRNEQFF
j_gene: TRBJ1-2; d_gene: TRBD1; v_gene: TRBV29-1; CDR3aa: CSVELVGQGNGYTF
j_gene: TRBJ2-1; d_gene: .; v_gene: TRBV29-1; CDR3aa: CSVEAEGMTYNEQFF
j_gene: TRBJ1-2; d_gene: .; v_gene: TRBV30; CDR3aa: CAWNELANYGYTF
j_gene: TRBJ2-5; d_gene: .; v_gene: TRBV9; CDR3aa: CASSEQDQETQYF
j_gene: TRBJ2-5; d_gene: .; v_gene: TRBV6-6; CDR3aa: CASSYSGSLGETQYF
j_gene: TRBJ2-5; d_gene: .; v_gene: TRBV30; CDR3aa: CAWSEVETQYF
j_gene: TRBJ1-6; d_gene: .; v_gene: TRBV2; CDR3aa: CASSEWGRSPLHF
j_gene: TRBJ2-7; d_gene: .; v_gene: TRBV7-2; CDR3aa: CASSPSGTPHYEQYF
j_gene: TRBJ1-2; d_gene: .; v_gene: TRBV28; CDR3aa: CASSLNTHGYTF
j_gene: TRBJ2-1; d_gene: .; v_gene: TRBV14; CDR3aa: CASSRRGSINEQFF
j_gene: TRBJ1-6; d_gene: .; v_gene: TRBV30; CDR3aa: CAWKRESDSPLHF
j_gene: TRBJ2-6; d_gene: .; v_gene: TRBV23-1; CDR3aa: CASSHSNKGHLGPGANVLTF
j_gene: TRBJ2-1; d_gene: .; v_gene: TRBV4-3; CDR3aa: CASSQDWALNEQFF
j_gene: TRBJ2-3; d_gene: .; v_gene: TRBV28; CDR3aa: CASRTGTTNADTQYF
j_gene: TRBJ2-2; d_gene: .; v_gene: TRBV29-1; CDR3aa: CSATPGDGELFF
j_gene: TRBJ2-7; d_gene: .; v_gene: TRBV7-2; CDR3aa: CASSLAGGPYEQYF
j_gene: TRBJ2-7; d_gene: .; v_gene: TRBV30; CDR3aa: CAWSVPYYEQYF
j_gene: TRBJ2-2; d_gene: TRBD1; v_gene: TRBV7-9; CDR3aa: CASGQGTGELFF
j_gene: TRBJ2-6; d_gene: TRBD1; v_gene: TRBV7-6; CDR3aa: CASSEGQGAGGANVLTF
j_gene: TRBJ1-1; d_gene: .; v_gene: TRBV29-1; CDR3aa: CSATGNTEAFF
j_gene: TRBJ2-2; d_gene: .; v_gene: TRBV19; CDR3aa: CASSIQGAKNTGELFF
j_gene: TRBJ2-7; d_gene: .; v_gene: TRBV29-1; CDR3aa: CSVEGVGGYEQYF
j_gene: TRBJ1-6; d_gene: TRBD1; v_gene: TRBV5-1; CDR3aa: CASSLALGTGASSPLHF
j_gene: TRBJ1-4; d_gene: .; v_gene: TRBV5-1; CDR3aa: CASSLDSAGLGEKLFF
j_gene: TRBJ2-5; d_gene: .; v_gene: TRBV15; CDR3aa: CATSRGVKETQYF
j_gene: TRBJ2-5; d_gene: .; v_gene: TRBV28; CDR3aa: CASSLTKEETQYF
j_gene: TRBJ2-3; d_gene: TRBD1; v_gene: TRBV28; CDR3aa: CASRNSGGADTQYF
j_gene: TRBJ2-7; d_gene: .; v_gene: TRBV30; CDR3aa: CAWNRGNYEQYF
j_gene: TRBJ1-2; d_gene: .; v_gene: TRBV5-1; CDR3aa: CASSLQGNYGYTF
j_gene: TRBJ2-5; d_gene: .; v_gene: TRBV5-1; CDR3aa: CASSLGPQGGETQYF
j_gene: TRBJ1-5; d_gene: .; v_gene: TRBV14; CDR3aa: CASSPGGDQPQHF
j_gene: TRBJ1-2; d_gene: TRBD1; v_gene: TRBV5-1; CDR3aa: CASSTEGARDGGYTF
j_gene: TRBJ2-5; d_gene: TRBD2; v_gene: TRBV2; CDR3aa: CASSELTGGAGRETQYF
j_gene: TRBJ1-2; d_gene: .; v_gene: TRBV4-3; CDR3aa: CASSLTLVGANYGYTF
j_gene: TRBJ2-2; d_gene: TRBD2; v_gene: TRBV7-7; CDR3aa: CASSLASGTSGGQNTGELFF
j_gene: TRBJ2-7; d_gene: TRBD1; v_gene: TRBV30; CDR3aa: CAWSVGRGQGVDEQYF
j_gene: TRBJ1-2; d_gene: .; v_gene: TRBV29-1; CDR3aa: CSVEERVQAGAGYGYTF
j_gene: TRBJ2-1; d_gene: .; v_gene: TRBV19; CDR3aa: CASSTLARFYNEQFF
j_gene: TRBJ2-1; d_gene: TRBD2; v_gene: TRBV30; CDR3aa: CALKRGSSYNEQFF
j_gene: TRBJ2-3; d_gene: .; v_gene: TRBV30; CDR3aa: CAWSASDTDTQYF
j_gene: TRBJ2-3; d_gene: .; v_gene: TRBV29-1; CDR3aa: CSVEDVRGLGTDTQYF
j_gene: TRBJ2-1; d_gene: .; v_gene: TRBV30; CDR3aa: CAWGGSSSYNEQFF
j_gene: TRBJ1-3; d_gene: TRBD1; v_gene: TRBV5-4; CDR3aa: CASSFVRQGVGNTIYF
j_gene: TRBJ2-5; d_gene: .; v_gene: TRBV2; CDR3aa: CASSEAWTVETQYF